The entry below gives a single TCR beta chain sequence along with its context. Its matching antigen is unknown. A read error may produce the germline difference seen at one junction end. The data stem from a study of T cell responses to AZD1222 COVID-19 vaccine. Doses given second, at about 4 or about 12 weeks, were pooled. Points from the study as a whole: A reported finding is that nearly half of spike-specific TCRs target unmutated variant regions.

The CDR3 spans 15 residues. The germline gives CDR1 SSHAT, CDR2 FNYEAQ (reference sequence). Sequenced by immunoSEQ multiplex PCR; TCRdb stores in-frame clones only, minus some. The sample has around 110,000 clones; 92% are singletons. The receptor was derived from an adult who received the AZD1222 COVID-19 vaccine. The sample here was peripheral blood, taken 28 days after the second AZD1222 dose. The chain combines TRBV7-7 with TRBJ2-4; D is uncertain. The CDR3 bases are TGTGCTAGCAGCTTTCCCGTCATTAACAAAAACATTCAGTACTTC. Residues: CASSFPVINKNIQYF.